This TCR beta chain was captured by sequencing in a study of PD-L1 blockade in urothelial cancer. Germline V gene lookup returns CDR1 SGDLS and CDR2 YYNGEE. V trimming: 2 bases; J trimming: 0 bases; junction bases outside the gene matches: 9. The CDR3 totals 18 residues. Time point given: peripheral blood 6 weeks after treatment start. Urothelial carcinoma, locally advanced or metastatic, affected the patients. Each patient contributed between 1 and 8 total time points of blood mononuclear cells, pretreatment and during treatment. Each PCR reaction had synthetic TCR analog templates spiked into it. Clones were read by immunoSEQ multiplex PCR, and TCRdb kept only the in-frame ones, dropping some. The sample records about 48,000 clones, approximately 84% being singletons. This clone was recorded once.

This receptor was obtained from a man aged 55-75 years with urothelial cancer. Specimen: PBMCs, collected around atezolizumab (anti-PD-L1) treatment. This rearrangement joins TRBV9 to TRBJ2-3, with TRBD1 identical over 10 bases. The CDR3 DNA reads TGTGCCAGCAGCGTGGACAGGGGGACAGGGGCTAGCACAGATACGCAGTATTTT. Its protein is CASSVDRGTGASTDTQYF.